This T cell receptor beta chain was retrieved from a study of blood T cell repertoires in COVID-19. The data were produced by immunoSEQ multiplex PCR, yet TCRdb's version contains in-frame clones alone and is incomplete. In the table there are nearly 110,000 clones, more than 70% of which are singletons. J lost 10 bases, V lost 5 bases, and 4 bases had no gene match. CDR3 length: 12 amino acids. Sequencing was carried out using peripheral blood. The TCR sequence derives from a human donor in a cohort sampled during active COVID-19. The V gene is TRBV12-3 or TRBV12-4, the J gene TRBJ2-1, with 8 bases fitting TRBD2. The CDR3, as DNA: TGTGCCAGCAGTCCGACTAGCGAAGAGCAGTTCTTC. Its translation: CASSPTSEEQFF.